This T cell receptor beta chain was captured by sequencing in a study of T-cell memory formation after mild COVID-19. The study, taken as a whole, reports: Some clones that responded turned up in pre-infection memory, which suggests that cross-reactive memory joined in.

The table lists this clonotype with a few counts. Its matching antigen is unknown. TCRdb recomputed calls from the 5' RACE reads with MiXCR, one row per CDR3 protein. The data show some 410,000 distinct CDR3 sequences, 20% to 30% seen once. This CDR3 spans 15 amino acids. The germline gives CDR1 LGHDT, CDR2 YNNKEL (reference sequence). Trimming took 1 base from V and 6 from J, leaving 13 bases between them. The chain combines TRBV3-1 with TRBJ2-1; D uncertain. Material for sequencing was PBMCs or a T cell subset sorted from them (not recorded which). The TCR sequence derives from an adult woman who had mild COVID-19 (a few samples of this study predate the infection). Cell type and time point are not known. The CDR3 spells CASSQVLLQSNEQFF. The CDR3 coding sequence is TGTGCCAGCAGCCAAGTACTCCTGCAGTCCAATGAGCAGTTCTTC.